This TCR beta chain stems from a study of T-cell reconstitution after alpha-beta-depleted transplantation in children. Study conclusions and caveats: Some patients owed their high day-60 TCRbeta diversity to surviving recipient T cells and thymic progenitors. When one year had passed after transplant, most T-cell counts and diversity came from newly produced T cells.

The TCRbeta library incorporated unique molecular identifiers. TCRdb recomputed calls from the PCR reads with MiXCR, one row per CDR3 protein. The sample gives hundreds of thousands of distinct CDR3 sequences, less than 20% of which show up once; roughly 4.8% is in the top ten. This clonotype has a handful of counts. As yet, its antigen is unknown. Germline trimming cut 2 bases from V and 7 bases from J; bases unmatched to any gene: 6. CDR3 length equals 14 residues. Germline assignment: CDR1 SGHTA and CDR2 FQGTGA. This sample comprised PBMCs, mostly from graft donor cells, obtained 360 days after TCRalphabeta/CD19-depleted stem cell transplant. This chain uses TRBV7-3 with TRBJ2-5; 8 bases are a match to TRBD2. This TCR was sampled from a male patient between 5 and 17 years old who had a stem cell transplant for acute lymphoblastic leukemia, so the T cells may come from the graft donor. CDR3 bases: TGTGCCAGCAGCTTAGGAGGGACTAGTGGGACCCAGTACTTC. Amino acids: CASSLGGTSGTQYF.